These T cell receptor beta chains were read from a single sample in a study of shared T cell receptors in the human thymus. The repertoire was sequenced with immunoSEQ multiplex PCR; TCRdb's copy has only in-frame clones and lacks some. The sample lists hundreds of thousands of clones, 88% seen once, with 0.008% to 0.011% in the top ten. This sample was shared with a second study, whose subject was human thymus T cells.

Sequenced material: thymocytes. The receptors derive from a boy under two years old with a congenital heart defect. Both conserved end residues are part of each CDR3. Fields, in order: V gene, D gene, J gene, clone size, CDR3 protein, CDR3 DNA. A D gene is named only where the DNA matches it firmly. Size is omitted from some rows. Given values are once, few, many or a class for expanded clones.

TRBV4-2,TRBD2,TRBJ2-5,NA,CASSQDSWEGPSETQYF,TGTGCCAGCAGCCAAGATTCGTGGGAGGGCCCATCGGAGACCCAGTACTTC
TRBV5-4,TRBD2,TRBJ2-7,NA,CASSFIPGLAGGPPSYEQYF,TGTGCCAGCAGCTTCATTCCGGGACTAGCGGGAGGGCCTCCCTCCTACGAGCAGTACTTC
TRBV10-2,NA,TRBJ1-3,NA,CASSEYTRGNTIYF,TGCGCCAGCAGTGAATACACCCGTGGAAACACCATATATTTT
TRBV9,TRBD2,TRBJ2-3,NA,CASSDPSAGEGTDTQYF,TGTGCCAGCAGCGACCCTTCAGCGGGAGAAGGCACAGATACGCAGTATTTT
TRBV4-2,NA,TRBJ2-1,NA,CASSRLWCLARTYNEQFF,TGTGCCAGCAGCCGCCTGTGGTGCCTAGCGCGAACCTACAATGAGCAGTTCTTC
TRBV6-1,NA,TRBJ1-2,NA,CASSEKPLYGYTF,TGTGCCAGCAGTGAAAAGCCCCTCTATGGCTACACCTTC
TRBV18,NA,TRBJ2-7,once,CASSLLVSFSPDEQYF,TGTGCCAGCTCACTCCTGGTATCTTTCTCACCGGACGAGCAGTACTTC
TRBV7-9,TRBD1,TRBJ1-3,NA,CASSRQIRGTSGNTIYF,TGTGCCAGCAGCCGGCAAATCAGGGGGACCTCTGGAAACACCATATATTTT
TRBV21-1,NA,TRBJ1-5,once,CASSKVWDSGSNQPQHF,TGTGCCAGCAGCAAAGTTTGGGACAGTGGTAGCAATCAGCCCCAGCATTTT
TRBV5-1,NA,TRBJ2-3,NA,CASSFSRFADTQYF,TGCGCCAGCAGCTTCTCTAGATTTGCAGATACGCAGTATTTT
TRBV5-6,TRBD2,TRBJ2-7,NA,CASSLAVGRELHEQYF,TGTGCCAGCAGCTTGGCCGTGGGGCGGGAGCTCCACGAGCAGTACTTC
TRBV14,NA,TRBJ2-7,NA,CASSQDRMAPGYEQYF,TGTGCCAGCAGCCAAGATCGGATGGCGCCAGGCTACGAGCAGTACTTC
TRBV30,NA,TRBJ2-3,NA,CAWSEAPNTQYF,TGTGCCTGGAGTGAAGCCCCCAATACGCAGTATTTT
TRBV14,TRBD1,TRBJ1-1,NA,CASSPGTGGEGNTEAFF,TGTGCCAGCAGCCCCGGGACAGGGGGCGAAGGGAACACTGAAGCTTTCTTT
TRBV15,NA,TRBJ2-7,NA,CATSVLEGISYEQYF,TGTGCCACCAGCGTACTAGAGGGAATCTCCTACGAGCAGTACTTC
TRBV18,NA,TRBJ2-1,NA,CASFFRDWREGEQFF,TGTGCCAGCTTCTTTCGGGACTGGAGAGAGGGTGAGCAGTTCTTC
TRBV10-1,TRBD1,TRBJ1-4,NA,CASRIPAGQHNEKLFF,TGCGCCAGCAGAATCCCGGCGGGACAGCATAATGAAAAACTGTTTTTT
TRBV15,TRBD2,TRBJ2-1,few,CATSRERLAGELEQFF,TGTGCCACCAGCAGAGAACGACTAGCGGGAGAGCTTGAGCAGTTCTTC
TRBV28,TRBD1,TRBJ1-5,NA,CASHQPGGRSNQPQHF,TGTGCCAGCCACCAGCCAGGGGGGAGAAGCAATCAGCCCCAGCATTTT
TRBV4-2,TRBD1,TRBJ2-7,once,CASSPGQDYEQYF,TGTGCCAGCAGCCCAGGACAGGACTACGAGCAGTACTTC
TRBV7-9,TRBD2,TRBJ2-5,NA,CASSLWRGQETQYF,TGTGCCAGCAGCTTATGGCGGGGGCAAGAGACCCAGTACTTC
TRBV4-3,TRBD2,TRBJ2-1,once,CASSQDGSLAGVSYNEQFF,TGCGCCAGCAGCCAAGATGGGTCCCTAGCGGGAGTATCCTACAATGAGCAGTTCTTC
TRBV27,NA,TRBJ2-2,NA,CASSFPGNTGELFF,TGTGCCAGCAGTTTCCCGGGGAACACCGGGGAGCTGTTTTTT
TRBV30,NA,TRBJ2-7,NA,CAWRGDRSYEQYF,TGTGCCTGGAGAGGAGACAGGTCCTACGAGCAGTACTTC
TRBV6-5,NA,TRBJ2-1,NA,CASSYEGEANEQFF,TGTGCCAGCAGTTATGAGGGAGAGGCGAATGAGCAGTTCTTC
TRBV28,NA,TRBJ2-2,few,CASSPWTVAGELFF,TGTGCCAGCAGTCCGTGGACAGTAGCCGGGGAGCTGTTTTTT
TRBV5-6,NA,TRBJ2-7,NA,CASSLGRGKAYEQYF,TGTGCCAGCAGCTTGGGAAGGGGAAAGGCCTACGAGCAGTACTTC
TRBV5-6,NA,TRBJ2-3,NA,CASSLTSGPDTQYF,TGTGCCAGCAGCTTGACTAGTGGCCCAGATACGCAGTATTTT
TRBV7-8,NA,TRBJ2-7,NA,CASSGRVLIYSYEQYF,TGTGCCAGCAGCGGCAGGGTGCTAATATACTCCTACGAGCAGTACTTC
TRBV6-5,NA,TRBJ2-7,NA,CASSYSKQVPNEQYF,TGTGCCAGCAGTTATTCCAAGCAAGTCCCCAACGAGCAGTACTTC
TRBV28,TRBD1,TRBJ2-7,once,CASITGTGRNEQYF,TGTGCCAGCATCACCGGGACAGGACGAAACGAGCAGTACTTC
TRBV7-6,NA,TRBJ1-2,NA,CASSLGSWPANYGYTF,TGTGCCAGCAGCTTAGGGAGTTGGCCAGCTAACTATGGCTACACCTTC
TRBV5-1,TRBD2,TRBJ2-3,once,CARSRTSGGGTDTQYF,TGCGCCAGAAGCAGGACTAGCGGAGGGGGCACAGATACGCAGTATTTT
TRBV10-3,TRBD2,TRBJ2-3,NA,CAGREGIADTQYF,TGTGCCGGACGGGAGGGGATCGCAGATACGCAGTATTTT
TRBV7-8,NA,TRBJ2-7,NA,CASSSHRDPAYNEQYF,TGTGCCAGCAGCTCTCACAGGGATCCGGCCTATAACGAGCAGTACTTC
TRBV30,NA,TRBJ1-2,NA,CAWRRALRAFGGYTF,TGTGCCTGGAGGAGGGCCCTCCGGGCCTTCGGTGGCTACACCTTC
TRBV6-1,NA,TRBJ2-7,NA,CASSVLGGAGSGEQYF,TGTGCCAGCAGTGTTCTGGGCGGGGCGGGATCTGGCGAGCAGTACTTC
TRBV4-2,TRBD1,TRBJ2-7,NA,CASSQGSGGTYEQYF,TGTGCCAGCAGCCAAGGGTCAGGGGGCACCTACGAGCAGTACTTC
TRBV10-2,NA,TRBJ2-2,NA,CASISRGVAGELFF,TGCGCCAGTATTAGCAGGGGGGTAGCCGGGGAGCTGTTTTTT
TRBV6-5,NA,TRBJ1-5,NA,CASSPGPGQPQHF,TGTGCCAGCTCCCCGGGCCCGGGACAGCCCCAGCATTTT
TRBV27,TRBD1,TRBJ1-1,NA,CASSLVGPIGTGGAMNTEAFF,TGTGCCAGCAGTTTAGTCGGGCCCATTGGGACAGGGGGGGCCATGAACACTGAAGCTTTCTTT
TRBV5-1,NA,TRBJ1-2,NA,CASSLTDGKGYTF,TGCGCCAGCAGCTTAACGGACGGGAAGGGCTACACCTTC
TRBV19,TRBD1,TRBJ1-2,NA,CASSPPGRGNGYTF,TGTGCCAGTAGTCCCCCCGGCAGGGGGAATGGCTACACCTTC
TRBV19,NA,TRBJ2-7,NA,CASSIGDRDSGLAPYEQYF,TGTGCCAGTAGTATCGGGGACAGGGATTCGGGACTAGCGCCCTACGAGCAGTACTTC